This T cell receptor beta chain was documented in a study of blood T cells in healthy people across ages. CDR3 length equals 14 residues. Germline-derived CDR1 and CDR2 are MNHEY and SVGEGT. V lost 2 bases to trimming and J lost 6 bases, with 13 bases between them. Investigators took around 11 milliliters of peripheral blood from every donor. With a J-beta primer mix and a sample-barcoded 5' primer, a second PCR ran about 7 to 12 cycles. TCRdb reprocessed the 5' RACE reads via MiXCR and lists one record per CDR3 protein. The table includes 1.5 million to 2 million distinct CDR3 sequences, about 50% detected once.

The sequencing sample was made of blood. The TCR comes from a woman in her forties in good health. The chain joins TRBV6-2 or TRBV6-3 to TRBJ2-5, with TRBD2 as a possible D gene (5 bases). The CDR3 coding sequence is TGTGCCAGCAGTTACGCCACTAGAGGGAAGACCCAGTACTTC. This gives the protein CASSYATRGKTQYF.